A single sample gave rise to the 9 T cell receptor beta chains below, sequenced in a study of PD-1 blockade in mismatch repair-deficient tumors. The table came from immunoSEQ multiplex PCR; TCRdb's copy has only in-frame clones and leaves some out. The sample holds 56,000 or so clones; over 70% are singletons and the top ten take about 8%. The source material was peripheral blood, sampled 20 weeks after starting pembrolizumab. These receptors originate from an adult with mismatch repair-deficient cancer.

By share, this clone ranks as medium-sized. The CDR3 loop is CSVLKMGTGAYEQYF. As DNA, the CDR3 is TGCAGCGTCCTTAAGATGGGGACAGGGGCCTACGAGCAGTACTTC. V is TRBV29-1 and J is TRBJ2-7, with 10 bases aligning to TRBD1. Trimming removed 6 bases from V and 2 bases from J; junction bases left unmatched: 10. Looked up from germline, CDR1 is SQVTM and CDR2 is ANQGSEA. The CDR3 contains 15 residues.

V gene TRBV27 combines with J gene TRBJ2-3; possible D gene TRBD2, 7 bases. V was cut by 8 bases and J by 1 base, with 16 bases left in between. This CDR3 region has 15 residues. The germline gives CDR1 MNHEY, CDR2 SMNVEV (reference sequence). This CDR3 reads CASVDRGAGTDTQYF. In DNA, the CDR3 is TGTGCCAGCGTTGATCGGGGGGCGGGCACAGATACGCAGTATTTT.

The chain has TRBV9 and TRBJ2-2; 8 bases agree with TRBD2. CDR1 and CDR2 from the germline V gene are SGDLS and YYNGEE. The CDR3 sequence is 17 residues long. J was trimmed by 0 bases and V by 2 bases; bases with no gene match: 6. The CDR3 loop is CASSVSSGISNTGELFF. The CDR3, as DNA: TGTGCCAGCAGCGTTAGTAGCGGGATTTCGAACACCGGGGAGCTGTTTTTT. Full variable domain (missing parts from reference TRBV9 and TRBJ2-2): DSGVTQTPKHLITATGQRVTLRCSPRSGDLSVYWYQQSLDQGLQFLIQYYNGEERAKGNILERFSAQQFPDLHSELNLSSLELGDSALYFCASSVSSGISNTGELFFGEGSRLTVL.

The V gene is TRBV7-9, the J gene TRBJ2-7, with TRBD2 matching over 9 bases. CDR3 length equals 16 residues. Germline-derived CDR1 and CDR2 are SEHNR and FQNEAQ (reference sequence). The ends lost 5 bases at V and 6 bases at J; junction bases unmatched: 14. The CDR3 DNA follows: TGTGCCAGCAGCCCCTATAGCGGGAGAACCTCTAGCGAGCAGTACTTC. This encodes CASSPYSGRTSSEQYF. The variable domain in full, completed from reference TRBV7-9 and TRBJ2-7, reads DTGVSQNPRHKITKRGQNVTFRCDPISEHNRLYWYRQTLGQGPEFLTYFQNEAQLEKSRLLSDRFSAERPKGSFSTLEIQRTEQGDSAMYLCASSPYSGRTSSEQYFGPGTRLTVT.

The CDR3 DNA is TGCGCCAGCAGCTCCGGGACAGCGGAACGGACCCAGTACTTC. Translating it yields CASSSGTAERTQYF. The rearrangement joins TRBV5-1 to TRBJ2-5, with 7 bases matching TRBD1. From germline, CDR1 is SGHRS and CDR2 YFSETQ. Trimming at V came to 3 bases and at J to 7 bases, leaving 9 bases not matched to a gene. This CDR3 region has 14 residues.

The chain joins TRBV6-6 to TRBJ2-7, with TRBD1 matching over 9 bases. The V gene end was trimmed by 6 bases and the J gene end by 5 bases; junction bases not matched to a gene: 11. This CDR3 is 15 amino acids long. Germline V lookup: CDR1 MNHNY, CDR2 SVGAGI (reference sequence). CDR3 in amino acids: CASSAGTGSLDEQYF. The DNA of the CDR3 is TGTGCCAGCAGCGCCGGGACAGGGAGTTTGGACGAGCAGTACTTC.

This clone was seen more than once but under ten times. This chain joins TRBV27 and TRBJ2-2, with 9 bases aligning to TRBD1. The ends lost 8 bases at V and 6 bases at J; junction bases unmatched: 7. Germline V CDR1 and CDR2: MNHEY, SMNVEV (reference sequence). The CDR3 is 14 residues long. The CDR3 spells CASPGTGIAGELFF. CDR3 bases: TGTGCCAGCCCGGGGACAGGGATCGCCGGGGAGCTGTTTTTT.

This chain connects TRBV11-2 to TRBJ2-5, with D uncertain. V was trimmed by 3 bases and J by 5 bases, leaving 7 bases between them. The CDR3 covers 12 residues. Germline V CDR1 and CDR2: SGHAT, FQNNGV. The CDR3 spells CASSFPGETQYF. CDR3 DNA: TGTGCCAGCAGCTTCCCGGGTGAGACCCAGTACTTC.

The rearrangement joins TRBV5-1 to TRBJ2-2; 8 bases are a match to TRBD2. J gave up 7 bases and V 2 bases, and 4 bases lay outside the gene matches. Germline assignment: CDR1 SGHRS and CDR2 YFSETQ. This CDR3 comprises 14 residues. This CDR3 reads CASSFRAGDGELFF. In DNA, the CDR3 is TGCGCCAGCAGCTTTCGAGCGGGAGACGGGGAGCTGTTTTTT.